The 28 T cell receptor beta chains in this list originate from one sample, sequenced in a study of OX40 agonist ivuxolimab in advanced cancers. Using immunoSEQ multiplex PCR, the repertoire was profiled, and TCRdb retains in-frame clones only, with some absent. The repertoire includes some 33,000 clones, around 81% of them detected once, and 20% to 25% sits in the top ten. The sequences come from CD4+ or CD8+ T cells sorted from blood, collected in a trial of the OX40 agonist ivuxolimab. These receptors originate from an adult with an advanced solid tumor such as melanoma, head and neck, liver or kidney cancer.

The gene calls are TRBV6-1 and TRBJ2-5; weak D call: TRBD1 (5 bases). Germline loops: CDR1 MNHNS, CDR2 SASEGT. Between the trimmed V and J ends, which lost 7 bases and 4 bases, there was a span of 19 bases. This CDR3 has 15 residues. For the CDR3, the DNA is TGTGCCAGCACCCTGTTTAGGGCCCAGGGAGAGACCCAGTACTTC. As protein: CASTLFRAQGETQYF.

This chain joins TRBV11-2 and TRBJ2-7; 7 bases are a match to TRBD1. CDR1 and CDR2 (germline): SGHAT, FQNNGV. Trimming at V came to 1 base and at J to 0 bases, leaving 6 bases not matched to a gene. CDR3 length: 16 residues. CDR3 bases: TGTGCCAGCAGCTTAGCCGACAGGGCCCTCTCCTACGAGCAGTACTTC. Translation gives CASSLADRALSYEQYF.

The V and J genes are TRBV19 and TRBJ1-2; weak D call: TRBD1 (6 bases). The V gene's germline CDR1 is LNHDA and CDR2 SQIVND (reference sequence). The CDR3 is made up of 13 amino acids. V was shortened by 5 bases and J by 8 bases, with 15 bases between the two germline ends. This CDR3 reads CASSPGQFGGYTF. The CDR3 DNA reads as TGTGCCAGTAGTCCTGGACAGTTTGGGGGCTACACCTTC. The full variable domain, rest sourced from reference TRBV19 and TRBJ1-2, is DGGITQSPKYLFRKEGQNVTLSCEQNLNHDAMYWYRQDPGQGLRLIYYSQIVNDFQKGDIAEGYSVSREKKESFPLTVTSAQKNPTAFYLCASSPGQFGGYTFGSGTRLTVV.

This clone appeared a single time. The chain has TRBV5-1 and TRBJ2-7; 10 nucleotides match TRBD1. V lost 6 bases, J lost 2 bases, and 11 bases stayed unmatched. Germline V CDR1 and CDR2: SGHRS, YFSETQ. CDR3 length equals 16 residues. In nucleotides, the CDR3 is TGCGCCAGCACCAGAACCGGGACAGGGGACCCCTACGAGCAGTACTTC. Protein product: CASTRTGTGDPYEQYF.

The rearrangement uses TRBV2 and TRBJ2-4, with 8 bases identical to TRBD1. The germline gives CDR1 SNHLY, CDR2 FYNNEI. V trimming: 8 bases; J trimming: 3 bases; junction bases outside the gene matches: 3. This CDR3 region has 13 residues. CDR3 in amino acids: CASQTGGKNIQYF. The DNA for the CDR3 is TGTGCCAGCCAAACAGGGGGCAAAAACATTCAGTACTTC.

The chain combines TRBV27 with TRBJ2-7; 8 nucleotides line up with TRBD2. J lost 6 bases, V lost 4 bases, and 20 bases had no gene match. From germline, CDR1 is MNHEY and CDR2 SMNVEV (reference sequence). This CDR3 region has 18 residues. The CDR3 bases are TGTGCCAGCAGTTCCCCAGGGAAGCGGGAGCCCACCTTTGGCGAGCAGTACTTC. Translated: CASSSPGKREPTFGEQYF.

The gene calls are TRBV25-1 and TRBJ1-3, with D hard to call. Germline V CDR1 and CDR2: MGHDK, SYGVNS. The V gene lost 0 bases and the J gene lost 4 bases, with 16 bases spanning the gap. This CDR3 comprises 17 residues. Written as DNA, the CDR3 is TGTGCCAGCAGTGAATATTATCCCCTGCGAGGGGGAAACACCATATATTTT. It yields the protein CASSEYYPLRGGNTIYF.

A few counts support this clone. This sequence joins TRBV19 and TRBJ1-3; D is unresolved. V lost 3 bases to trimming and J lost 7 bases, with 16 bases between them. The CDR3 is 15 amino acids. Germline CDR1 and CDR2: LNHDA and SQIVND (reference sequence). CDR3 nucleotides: TGTGCCAGTAGTATCGGGCGACAAAAGGCCAACACCATATATTTT. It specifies CASSIGRQKANTIYF.

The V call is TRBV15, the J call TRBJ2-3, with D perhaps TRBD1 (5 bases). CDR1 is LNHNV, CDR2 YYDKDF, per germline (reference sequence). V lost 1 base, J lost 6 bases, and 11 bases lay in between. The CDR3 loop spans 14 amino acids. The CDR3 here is CATSRGRDGDTQYF. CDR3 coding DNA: TGTGCCACCAGCAGAGGCAGGGATGGGGATACGCAGTATTTT.

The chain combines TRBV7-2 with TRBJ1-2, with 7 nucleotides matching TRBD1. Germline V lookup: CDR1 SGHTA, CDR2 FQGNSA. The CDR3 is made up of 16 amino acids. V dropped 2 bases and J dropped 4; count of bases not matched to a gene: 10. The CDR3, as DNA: TGTGCCAGCAGCTTAAGGAAGGACAGGAAACTCTATGGCTACACCTTC. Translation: CASSLRKDRKLYGYTF.

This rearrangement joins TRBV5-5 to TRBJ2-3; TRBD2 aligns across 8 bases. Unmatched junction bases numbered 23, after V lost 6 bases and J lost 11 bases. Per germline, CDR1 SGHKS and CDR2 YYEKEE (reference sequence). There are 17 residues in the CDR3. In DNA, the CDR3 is TGTGCCAGCAACAGAAAAACCCCGGGACTAGAGGGTCTTTGGCAGTATTTT. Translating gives CASNRKTPGLEGLWQYF.

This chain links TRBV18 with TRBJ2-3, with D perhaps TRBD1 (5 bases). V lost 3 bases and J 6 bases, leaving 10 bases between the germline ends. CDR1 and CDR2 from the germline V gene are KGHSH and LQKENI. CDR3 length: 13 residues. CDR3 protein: CASSPSRGDTQYF. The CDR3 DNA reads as TGTGCCAGCTCACCCTCTAGGGGCGATACGCAGTATTTT.

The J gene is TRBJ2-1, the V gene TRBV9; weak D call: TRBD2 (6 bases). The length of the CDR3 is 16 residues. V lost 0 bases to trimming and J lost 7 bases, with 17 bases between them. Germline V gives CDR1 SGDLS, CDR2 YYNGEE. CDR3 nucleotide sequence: TGTGCCAGCAGCGTAGGGGTAGCGGAGCTCGGTAATGAGCAGTTCTTC. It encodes CASSVGVAELGNEQFF.

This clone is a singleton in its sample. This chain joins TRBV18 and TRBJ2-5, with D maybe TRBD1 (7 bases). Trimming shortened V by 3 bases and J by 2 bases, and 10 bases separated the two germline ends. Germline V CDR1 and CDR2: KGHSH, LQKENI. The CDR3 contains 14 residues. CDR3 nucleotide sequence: TGTGCCAGCTCACCCGCGGGACAGCAAGAGACCCAGTACTTC. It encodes CASSPAGQQETQYF. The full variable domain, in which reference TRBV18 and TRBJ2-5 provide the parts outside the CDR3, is NAGVMQNPRHLVRRRGQEARLRCSPMKGHSHVYWYRQLPEEGLKFMVYLQKENIIDESGMPKERFSAEFPKEGPSILRIQQVVRGDSAAYFCASSPAGQQETQYFGPGTRLLVL.

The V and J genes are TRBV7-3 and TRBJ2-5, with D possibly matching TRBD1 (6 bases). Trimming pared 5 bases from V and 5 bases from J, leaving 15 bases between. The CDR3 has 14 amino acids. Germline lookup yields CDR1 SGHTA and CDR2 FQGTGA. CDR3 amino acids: CASSIAGTRETQYF. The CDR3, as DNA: TGTGCCAGCAGCATCGCCGGGACACGGGAGACCCAGTACTTC.

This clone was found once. The CDR3 region has the DNA TGTGCCAGTAGTATCGAGGGACAGAAAGCTTTCTTT. Protein: CASSIEGQKAFF. The chain has TRBV19 and TRBJ1-1; TRBD1 aligns across 7 bases. The CDR3 has 12 amino acids. The trim removed 3 bases at V and 9 bases at J, leaving 4 bases unmatched. From germline, CDR1 is LNHDA and CDR2 SQIVND (reference sequence). The full variable domain, with the rest looked up from reference TRBV19 and TRBJ1-1, is DGGITQSPKYLFRKEGQNVTLSCEQNLNHDAMYWYRQDPGQGLRLIYYSQIVNDFQKGDIAEGYSVSREKKESFPLTVTSAQKNPTAFYLCASSIEGQKAFFGQGTRLTVV.

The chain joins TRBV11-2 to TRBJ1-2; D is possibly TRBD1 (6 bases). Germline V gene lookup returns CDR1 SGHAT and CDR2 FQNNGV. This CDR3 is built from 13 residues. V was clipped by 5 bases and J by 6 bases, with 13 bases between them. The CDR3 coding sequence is TGTGCCAGCAGCCAGTTCGGGGGCCATGGCTACACCTTC. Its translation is CASSQFGGHGYTF.

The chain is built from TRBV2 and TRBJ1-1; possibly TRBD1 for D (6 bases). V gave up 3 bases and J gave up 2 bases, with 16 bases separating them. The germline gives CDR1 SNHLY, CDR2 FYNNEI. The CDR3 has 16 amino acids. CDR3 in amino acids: CASSDGTKGDNTEAFF. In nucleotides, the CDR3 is TGTGCCAGCAGTGATGGGACCAAGGGGGATAACACTGAAGCTTTCTTT.

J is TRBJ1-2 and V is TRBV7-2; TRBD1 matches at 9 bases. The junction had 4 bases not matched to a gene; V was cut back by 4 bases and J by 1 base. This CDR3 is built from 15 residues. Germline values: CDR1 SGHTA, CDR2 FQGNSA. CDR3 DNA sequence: TGTGCCAGCAGCTCACGACAGGGGGTTAACTATGGCTACACCTTC. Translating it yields CASSSRQGVNYGYTF.

CDR3 sequence reads: CASSREVSNQPQHF. The CDR3 region has the DNA TGTGCCAGCAGTCGCGAGGTTAGCAATCAGCCCCAGCATTTT. The rearrangement joins TRBV6-5 to TRBJ1-5; D remains unclear. This CDR3 contains 14 residues. The V end was cut by 5 bases, the J end by 0 bases, with 8 bases between. Germline V CDR1 and CDR2: MNHEY, SVGAGI.

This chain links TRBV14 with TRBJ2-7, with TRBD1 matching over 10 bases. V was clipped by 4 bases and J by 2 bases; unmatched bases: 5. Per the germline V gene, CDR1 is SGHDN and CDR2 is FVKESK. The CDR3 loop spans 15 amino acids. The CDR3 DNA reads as TGTGCCAGCAGCCCAGGGGGGACAGGGGCCTACGAGCAGTACTTC. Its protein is CASSPGGTGAYEQYF.

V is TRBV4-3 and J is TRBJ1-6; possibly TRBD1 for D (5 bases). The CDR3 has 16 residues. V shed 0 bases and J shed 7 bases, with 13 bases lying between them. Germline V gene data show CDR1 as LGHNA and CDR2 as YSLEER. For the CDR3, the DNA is TGCGCCAGCAGCCAAGATCTATCGGGGGTCAATTCACCCCTCCACTTT. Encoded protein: CASSQDLSGVNSPLHF.

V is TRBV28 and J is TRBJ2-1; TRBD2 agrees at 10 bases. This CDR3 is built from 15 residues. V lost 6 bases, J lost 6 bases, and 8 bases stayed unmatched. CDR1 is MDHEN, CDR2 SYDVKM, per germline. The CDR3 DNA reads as TGTGCCAGCAGGCCCGCCCTAGCGGGGGCCAATGAGCAGTTCTTC. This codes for CASRPALAGANEQFF.

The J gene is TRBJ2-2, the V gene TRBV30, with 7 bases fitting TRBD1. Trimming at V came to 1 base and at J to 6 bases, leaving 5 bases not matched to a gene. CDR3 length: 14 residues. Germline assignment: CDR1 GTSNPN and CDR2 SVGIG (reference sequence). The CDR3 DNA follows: TGTGCCTGGAGTGCGGGACAGACGGCCGGGGAGCTGTTTTTT. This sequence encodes CAWSAGQTAGELFF.

CDR3 DNA: TGTGCCAGCTCACCTAACGTTAGAAACCAGTACTTC. Translated: CASSPNVRNQYF. The chain couples TRBV18 to TRBJ2-7; D not certain. The CDR3 totals 12 residues. Germline CDR1 KGHSH, CDR2 LQKENI. The ends were cut back, 3 bases at V and 10 bases at J, with 13 bases in the middle.

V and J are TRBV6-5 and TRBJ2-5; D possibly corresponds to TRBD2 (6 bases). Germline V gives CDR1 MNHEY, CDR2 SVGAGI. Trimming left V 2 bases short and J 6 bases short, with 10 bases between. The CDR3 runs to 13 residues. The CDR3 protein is CASSYDGGKTQYF. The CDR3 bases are TGTGCCAGCAGTTACGACGGGGGAAAGACCCAGTACTTC.

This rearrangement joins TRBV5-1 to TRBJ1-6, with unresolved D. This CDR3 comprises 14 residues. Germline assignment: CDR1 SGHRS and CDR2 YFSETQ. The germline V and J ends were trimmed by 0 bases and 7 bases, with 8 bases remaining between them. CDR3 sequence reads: CASSLGRQNSPLHF. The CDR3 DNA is TGCGCCAGCAGCTTGGGCAGGCAGAATTCACCCCTCCACTTT. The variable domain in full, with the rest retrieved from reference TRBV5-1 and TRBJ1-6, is KAGVTQTPRYLIKTRGQQVTLSCSPISGHRSVSWYQQTPGQGLQFLFEYFSETQRNKGNFPGRFSGRQFSNSRSEMNVSTLELGDSALYLCASSLGRQNSPLHFGNGTRLTVT.

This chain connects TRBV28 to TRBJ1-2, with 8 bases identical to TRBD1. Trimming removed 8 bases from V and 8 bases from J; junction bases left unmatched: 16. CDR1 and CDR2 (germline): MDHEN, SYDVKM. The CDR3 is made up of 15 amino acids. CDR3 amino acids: CASGTGQEIWNGYTF. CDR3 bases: TGTGCCAGCGGGACGGGACAGGAGATATGGAACGGCTACACCTTC.